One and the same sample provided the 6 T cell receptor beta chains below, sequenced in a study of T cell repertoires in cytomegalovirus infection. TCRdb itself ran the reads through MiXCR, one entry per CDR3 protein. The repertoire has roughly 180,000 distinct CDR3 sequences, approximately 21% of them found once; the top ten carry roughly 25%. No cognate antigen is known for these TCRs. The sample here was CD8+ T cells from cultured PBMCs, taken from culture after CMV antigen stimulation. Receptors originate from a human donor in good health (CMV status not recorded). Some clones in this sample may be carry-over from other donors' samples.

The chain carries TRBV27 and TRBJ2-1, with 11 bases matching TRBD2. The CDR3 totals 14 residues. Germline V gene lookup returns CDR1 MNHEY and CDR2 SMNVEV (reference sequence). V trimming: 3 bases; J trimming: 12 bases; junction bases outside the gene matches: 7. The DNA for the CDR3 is TGTGCCAGCAGTTTCACTAGCGGGGGTCCGTGGCAGTTCTTC. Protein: CASSFTSGGPWQFF.

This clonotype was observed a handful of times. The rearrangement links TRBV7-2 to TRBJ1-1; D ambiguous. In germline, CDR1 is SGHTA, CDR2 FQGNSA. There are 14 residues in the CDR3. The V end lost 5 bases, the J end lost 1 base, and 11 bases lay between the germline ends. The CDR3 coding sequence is TGTGCCAGCAGCCTCATAGTCGGGAACACTGAAGCTTTCTTT. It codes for CASSLIVGNTEAFF.

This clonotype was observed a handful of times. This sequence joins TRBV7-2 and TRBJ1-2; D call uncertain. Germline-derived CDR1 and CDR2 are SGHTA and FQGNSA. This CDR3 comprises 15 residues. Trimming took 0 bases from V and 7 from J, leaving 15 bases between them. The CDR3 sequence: CASSLAIRAGAGYTF. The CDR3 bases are TGTGCCAGCAGCTTAGCGATACGGGCAGGCGCTGGCTACACCTTC.

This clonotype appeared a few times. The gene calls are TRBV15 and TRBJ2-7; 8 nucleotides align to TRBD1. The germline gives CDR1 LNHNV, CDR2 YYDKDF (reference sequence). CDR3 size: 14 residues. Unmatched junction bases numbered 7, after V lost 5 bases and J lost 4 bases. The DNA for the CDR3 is TGTGCCACCAGCGCCGGGACAGGAGGTTACGAGCAGTACTTC. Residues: CATSAGTGGYEQYF.

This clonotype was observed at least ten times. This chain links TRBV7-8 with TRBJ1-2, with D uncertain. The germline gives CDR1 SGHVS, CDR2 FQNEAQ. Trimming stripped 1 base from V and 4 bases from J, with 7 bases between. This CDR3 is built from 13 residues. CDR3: CASSLEVFYGYTF. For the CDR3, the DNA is TGTGCCAGCAGCTTAGAAGTCTTCTATGGCTACACCTTC.

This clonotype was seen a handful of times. In DNA form, the CDR3 reads TGTGCCAGCAGTCTCCAGGGGGACGCAGATACGCAGTATTTT. Protein product: CASSLQGDADTQYF. V usage is TRBV6-6 and J usage is TRBJ2-3; 7 bases are shared with TRBD1. V was clipped by 5 bases and J by 4 bases; unmatched bases: 6. The germline gives CDR1 MNHNY, CDR2 SVGAGI (reference sequence). This CDR3 has 14 amino acids.